Each of the 27 T cell receptor beta chains below was sequenced from the same sample in a study of T-cell memory formation after mild COVID-19. MiXCR, applied by TCRdb to the 5' RACE reads, yields one record per CDR3 protein. Of 250,000 to 300,000 distinct CDR3 sequences in the sample, roughly 18% were seen once. Material for sequencing was PBMCs or a T cell subset sorted from them (not recorded which). These receptors came from a man between 18 and 29 years old who had mild COVID-19 (a few samples of this study predate the infection). Cell type and time point are not known.

In this sample, this clonotype turned up many times. CDR3 protein: CASSPGGSANYGYTF. Here the CDR3 DNA reads TGCGCCAGCAGCCCGGGGGGGTCAGCTAACTATGGCTACACCTTC. The chain uses TRBV5-1 and TRBJ1-2, with D perhaps TRBD1 (5 bases). Trimming pared 4 bases from V and 0 bases from J, leaving 13 bases between. This CDR3 has 15 amino acids. CDR1 is SGHRS, CDR2 YFSETQ, per germline.

The rearrangement joins TRBV6-4 to TRBJ2-1; TRBD1 matches at 9 bases. The CDR3 extends over 15 amino acids. The V and J ends lost 5 bases and 5 bases, in that order; junction bases with no gene match: 7. Germline V gives CDR1 MRHNA, CDR2 SNTAGT. CDR3 DNA sequence: TGTGCCAGCAGTCCGGGACAGGGTCGGAACAATGAGCAGTTCTTC. This codes for CASSPGQGRNNEQFF.

The CDR3 protein is CASSLGPGQEETQYF. DNA for the CDR3: TGTGCCAGCAGCTTAGGCCCGGGACAGGAAGAGACCCAGTACTTC. The chain links TRBV7-6 to TRBJ2-5; 8 bases line up with TRBD1. With V trimmed by 1 base and J by 3 bases, 4 bases remained unmatched. CDR1 SGHVS and CDR2 FNYEAQ come from the germline V gene. This CDR3 spans 15 amino acids. Full variable domain (remainder filled in from reference TRBV7-6 and TRBJ2-5): GAGVSQSPRYKVTKRGQDVALRCDPISGHVSLYWYRQALGQGPEFLTYFNYEAQQDKSGLPNDRFSAERPEGSISTLTIQRTEQRDSAMYRCASSLGPGQEETQYFGPGTRLLVL.

V and J are TRBV13 and TRBJ1-5; D ambiguous. The CDR3 is 14 residues long. V lost 3 bases and J 3 bases, leaving 9 bases between the germline ends. CDR1 and CDR2 from the germline V gene are PRHDT and FYEKMQ (reference sequence). CDR3 protein: CASSLGRYNQPQHF. The CDR3, as DNA: TGTGCCAGCAGCTTGGGGAGGTACAATCAGCCCCAGCATTTT.

The chain recombines TRBV28 with TRBJ2-3; 11 nucleotides match TRBD1. There are 16 residues in the CDR3. Germline lookup yields CDR1 MDHEN and CDR2 SYDVKM. V trimming: 0 bases; J trimming: 1 base; junction bases outside the gene matches: 0. The CDR3 DNA reads TGTGCCAGCAGTTTATGGGGACAGGGGGGCACAGATACGCAGTATTTT. It yields the protein CASSLWGQGGTDTQYF.

This chain links TRBV28 with TRBJ1-5; maybe TRBD1 (5 bases). V was shortened by 2 bases and J by 1 base, with 15 bases between the two germline ends. CDR3 length: 17 residues. Looked up from germline, CDR1 is MDHEN and CDR2 is SYDVKM. CDR3 in amino acids: CASSLRGGEASNQPQHF. CDR3 DNA: TGTGCCAGCAGTTTAAGGGGCGGTGAGGCAAGCAATCAGCCCCAGCATTTT.

This clonotype has just a few counts. DNA of the CDR3: TGCGCCAGCAGTGAGTCTGGTGGGGTGAGGCAGCCCCAGCATTTT. This translates into CASSESGGVRQPQHF. This chain uses TRBV10-2 with TRBJ1-5; no clear D. The CDR3 covers 15 residues. Germline V gene sequence: CDR1 WSHSY, CDR2 SAAADI. The V and J ends lost 0 bases and 7 bases respectively, with 13 bases between them.

The chain employs TRBV7-9 and TRBJ2-2, with TRBD1 matching over 7 bases. CDR1 is SEHNR and CDR2 is FQNEAQ in the germline V gene (reference sequence). The CDR3 sequence is 15 residues long. With V trimmed by 5 bases and J by 2 bases, 5 bases remained unmatched. This CDR3 is CASSPDRRNTGELFF. CDR3 in DNA: TGTGCCAGCAGCCCGGACAGGCGCAACACCGGGGAGCTGTTTTTT.

This clonotype was counted between two and nine times. This rearrangement joins TRBV4-3 to TRBJ2-1; 7 bases fit TRBD1. The CDR3 has 13 residues. With V trimmed by 1 base and J by 8 bases, 2 bases remained unmatched. Germline CDR1 LGHNA, CDR2 YSLEER. This CDR3 reads CASSQGGGDEQFF. The CDR3 DNA reads as TGCGCCAGCAGCCAAGGAGGGGGCGATGAGCAGTTCTTC.

This clonotype showed up many times. At one end the junction does not follow the germline gene, possibly because of a read error. V is TRBV7-2 and J is TRBJ2-5, with 11 positions matching TRBD2. This CDR3 has 14 residues. The germline V gene encodes CDR1 SGHTA and CDR2 FQGNSA. The chain's CDR3 is CASSLAGGLETQYF. The CDR3 coding sequence is TGTGCCAGCAGTTTAGCGGGGGGGCTGGAGACCCAGTACTTC.

In nucleotides, the CDR3 is TGTGCCAGCAGTTGGGGGCAGGGCAACTATGGCTACACCTTC. Its protein product is CASSWGQGNYGYTF. The V call is TRBV12-3 or TRBV12-4, the J call TRBJ1-2, with D perhaps TRBD1 (6 bases). Trimming shortened V by 4 bases and J by 2 bases, and 11 bases separated the two germline ends. CDR3 length: 14 residues.

This clonotype was recorded a few times. The chain couples TRBV6-2 or TRBV6-3 to TRBJ2-5, with a possible D match to TRBD2 (5 bases). V shed 11 bases and J shed 2 bases, with 15 bases lying between them. Germline CDR1 and CDR2: MNHEY and SVGEGT. The CDR3 has 13 residues. CDR3 in amino acids: CAGSTAEQETQYF. The CDR3 DNA reads as TGTGCCGGTTCAACAGCGGAACAAGAGACCCAGTACTTC.

This clonotype has only a few counts. This sequence joins TRBV4-2 and TRBJ2-5; 7 positions match TRBD2. This CDR3 spans 14 amino acids. In germline, CDR1 is LGHNA, CDR2 YNFKEQ. The J segment lost 5 bases and the V segment lost 0 bases, leaving 3 bases of the junction unmatched. The CDR3 region has the DNA TGTGCCAGCAGCCAAGAGGAGCGGGGTGAGACCCAGTACTTC. Its translation: CASSQEERGETQYF.

The chain is built from TRBV9 and TRBJ1-3; D is unclear. The CDR3 extends over 15 amino acids. V lost 2 bases and J lost 2, with 11 bases in between. Germline V gene lookup returns CDR1 SGDLS and CDR2 YYNGEE. CDR3 coding DNA: TGTGCCAGCAGCGTGGGCAGCAACCCTGGAAACACCATATATTTT. Translation gives CASSVGSNPGNTIYF.

The CDR3 DNA reads as TGTGCCAGTAGTAACCCCCCAGCGAACAGGGGGAACACTGAAGCTTTCTTT. Amino acid sequence: CASSNPPANRGNTEAFF. The V call is TRBV19, the J call TRBJ1-1, with 7 bases identical to TRBD1. The CDR3 is 17 amino acids. The germline V gene encodes CDR1 LNHDA and CDR2 SQIVND (reference sequence). The V gene end was trimmed by 4 bases and the J gene end by 1 base; junction bases not matched to a gene: 12.

In this sample, this clonotype turned up a few times. The CDR3 loop reads CASTLWSTEAFF. In DNA, the CDR3 is TGTGCCAGCACCCTCTGGAGCACTGAAGCTTTCTTT. This chain connects TRBV7-2 to TRBJ1-1; D is ambiguous. Per germline, CDR1 SGHTA and CDR2 FQGNSA. The length of the CDR3 is 12 residues. Deletions cut 7 bases from V and 4 bases from J, with 10 bases between.

This clonotype was picked up many times. This chain connects TRBV12-3 or TRBV12-4 to TRBJ1-1; 7 bases are a match to TRBD1. V dropped 2 bases and J dropped 5; count of bases not matched to a gene: 2. The CDR3 covers 13 residues. The CDR3 reads CASSLTGETEAFF. The CDR3 DNA reads as TGTGCCAGCAGTTTAACAGGGGAAACTGAAGCTTTCTTT.

This clonotype has just a few counts. This rearrangement joins TRBV5-5 to TRBJ2-2; D remains unclear. Germline V lookup: CDR1 SGHKS, CDR2 YYEKEE (reference sequence). This CDR3 is 17 amino acids long. V shed 2 bases and J shed 0 bases, with 14 bases lying between them. CDR3 sequence: CASSLSWRGSNTGELFF. The DNA of the CDR3 is TGTGCCAGCAGCTTAAGCTGGAGAGGATCGAACACCGGGGAGCTGTTTTTT.

This clonotype was observed a few times. The chain carries TRBV6-5 and TRBJ1-5; D might be TRBD1 (5 bases). V was trimmed by 0 bases and J by 7 bases, leaving 22 bases between them. Germline lookup yields CDR1 MNHEY and CDR2 SVGAGI. There are 18 residues in the CDR3. The CDR3 DNA is TGTGCCAGCAGTTACTCGAGGGGTGTCGGTGACACACAGCAGCCCCAGCATTTT. Its translation: CASSYSRGVGDTQQPQHF.

This chain links TRBV20-1 with TRBJ2-3, with 8 bases identical to TRBD2. This CDR3 is 14 amino acids long. Germline lookup yields CDR1 DFQATT and CDR2 SNEGSKA (reference sequence). J gave up 4 bases and V 3 bases, and 6 bases lay outside the gene matches. For the CDR3, the DNA is TGCAGTGCTAGTGGGACTAGTAGGGCAGATACGCAGTATTTT. Translating gives CSASGTSRADTQYF.

This clonotype showed up just a few times. In nucleotides, the CDR3 is TGTGCCAGCGATGACGGAGGGTCTGGAAACACCATATATTTT. Its translation is CASDDGGSGNTIYF. The chain uses TRBV25-1 and TRBJ1-3; D ambiguous. Trimming removed 8 bases from V and 1 base from J, with 12 bases in between. The germline V gene has CDR1 MGHDK and CDR2 SYGVNS. This CDR3 comprises 14 residues. The entire variable domain, with the rest obtained from reference TRBV25-1 and TRBJ1-3, is as follows: EADIYQTPRYLVIGTGKKITLECSQTMGHDKMYWYQQDPGMELHLIHYSYGVNSTEKGDLSSESTVSRIRTEHFPLTLESARPSHTSQYLCASDDGGSGNTIYFGEGSWLTVV.

The gene calls are TRBV12-3 or TRBV12-4 and TRBJ2-1; D remains ambiguous. V gave up 4 bases and J gave up 2 bases, with 3 bases separating them. The CDR3 spans 12 residues. CDR3 in DNA: TGTGCCAGCAGTTGGGCCTACAATGAGCAGTTCTTC. Its protein is CASSWAYNEQFF.

CDR3 amino acids: CASSSGATRTYNEQFF. For the CDR3, the DNA is TGTGCCAGCAGCTCGGGGGCGACTCGGACCTACAATGAGCAGTTCTTC. The chain combines TRBV7-9 with TRBJ2-1; D may be TRBD1 or TRBD2 (6 bases each). CDR1 is SEHNR and CDR2 is FQNEAQ in the germline V gene (reference sequence). V shed 4 bases and J shed 2 bases, with 15 bases lying between them. The CDR3 runs to 16 residues.

The chain combines TRBV11-2 with TRBJ1-1; tentative D call: TRBD1 (5 bases). This CDR3 has 17 amino acids. The germline CDR1 and CDR2 sequences are SGHAT and FQNNGV. V lost 2 bases and J 3 bases, leaving 19 bases between the germline ends. Here the CDR3 DNA reads TGTGCCAGCAGCTTAATCGGGGGATCTCAGGGAGACACTGAAGCTTTCTTT. This gives the protein CASSLIGGSQGDTEAFF.

This clonotype has only a few counts. The CDR3 nucleotides are TGTGCCACCGCCCAAGACAGGGTCTCTTGCGAGCAGTACGTC. This gives the protein CATAQDRVSCEQYV. This rearrangement joins TRBV28 to TRBJ2-7; 7 positions match TRBD1. The germline V gene has CDR1 MDHEN and CDR2 SYDVKM. The CDR3 has 14 amino acids. Trimming took 10 bases from V and 6 from J; bases not matched to a gene: 15.

The V and J genes are TRBV12-3 or TRBV12-4 and TRBJ2-5; maybe TRBD1 (5 bases). V gave up 1 base and J gave up 4 bases, with 10 bases separating them. The CDR3 runs to 14 residues. The CDR3 DNA reads as TGTGCCAGCAGTTTAGGGGCAGGGCTAGAGACCCAGTACTTC. It yields the protein CASSLGAGLETQYF.

V and J are TRBV20-1 and TRBJ2-3, with 16 bases that match TRBD2. From germline, CDR1 is DFQATT and CDR2 SNEGSKA (reference sequence). The length of the CDR3 is 16 residues. The chain's CDR3 is CRPGLAGGQGTDTQYF. As DNA, the CDR3 is TGCAGACCGGGACTAGCGGGGGGGCAGGGCACAGATACGCAGTATTTT.